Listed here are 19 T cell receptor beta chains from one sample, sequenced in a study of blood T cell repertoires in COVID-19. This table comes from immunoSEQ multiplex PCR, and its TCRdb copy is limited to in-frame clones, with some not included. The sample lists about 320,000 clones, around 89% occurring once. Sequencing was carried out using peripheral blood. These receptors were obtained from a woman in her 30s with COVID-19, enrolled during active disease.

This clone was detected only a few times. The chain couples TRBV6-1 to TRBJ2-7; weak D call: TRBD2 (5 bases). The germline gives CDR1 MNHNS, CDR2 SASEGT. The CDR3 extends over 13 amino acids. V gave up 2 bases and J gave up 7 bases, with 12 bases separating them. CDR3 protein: CASSEREWEEQYV. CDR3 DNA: TGTGCCAGCAGTGAAAGGGAATGGGAGGAGCAGTACGTC.

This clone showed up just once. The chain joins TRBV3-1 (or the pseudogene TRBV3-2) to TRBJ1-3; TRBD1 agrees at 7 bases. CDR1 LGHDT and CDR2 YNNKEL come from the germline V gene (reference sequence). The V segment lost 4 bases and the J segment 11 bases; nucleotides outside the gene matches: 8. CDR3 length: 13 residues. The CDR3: CASSPTGFEPIYF. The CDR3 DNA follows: TGTGCCAGCAGCCCGACAGGGTTTGAGCCCATATATTTT.

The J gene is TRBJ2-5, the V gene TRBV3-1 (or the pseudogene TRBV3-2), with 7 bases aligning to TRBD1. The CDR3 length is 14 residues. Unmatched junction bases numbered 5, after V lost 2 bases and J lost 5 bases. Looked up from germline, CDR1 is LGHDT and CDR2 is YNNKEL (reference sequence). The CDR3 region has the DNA TGTGCCAGCAGCCAAAACAGGGGAGCGGAGACCCAGTACTTC. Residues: CASSQNRGAETQYF.

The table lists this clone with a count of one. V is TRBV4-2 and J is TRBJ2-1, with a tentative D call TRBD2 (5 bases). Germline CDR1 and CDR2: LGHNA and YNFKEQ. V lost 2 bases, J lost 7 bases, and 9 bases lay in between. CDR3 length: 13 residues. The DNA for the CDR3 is TGTGCCAGCAGCCAACGGCGGGCGAATGAGCAGTTCTTC. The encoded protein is CASSQRRANEQFF.

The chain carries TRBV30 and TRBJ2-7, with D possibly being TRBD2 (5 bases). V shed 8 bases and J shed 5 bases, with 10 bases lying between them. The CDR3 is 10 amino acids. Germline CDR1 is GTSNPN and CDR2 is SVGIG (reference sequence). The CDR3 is CAGHGNEQYF. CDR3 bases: TGTGCCGGCCACGGGAACGAGCAGTACTTC.

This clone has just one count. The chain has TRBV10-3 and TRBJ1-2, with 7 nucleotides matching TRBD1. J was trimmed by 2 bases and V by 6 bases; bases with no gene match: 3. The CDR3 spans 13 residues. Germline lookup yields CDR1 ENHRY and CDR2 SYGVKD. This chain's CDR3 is CAIRGGQNYGYTF. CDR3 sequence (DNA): TGTGCCATCAGGGGGGGACAGAACTATGGCTACACCTTC.

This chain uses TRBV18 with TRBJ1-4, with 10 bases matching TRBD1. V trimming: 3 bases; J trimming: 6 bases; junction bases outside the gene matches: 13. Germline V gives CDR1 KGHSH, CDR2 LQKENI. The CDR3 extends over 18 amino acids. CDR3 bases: TGTGCCAGCTCACCGACCGGGTTAGCCGGGACAGGGGATGAAAAACTGTTTTTT. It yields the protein CASSPTGLAGTGDEKLFF.

The CDR3 DNA reads TGTGCCAGCTCACCCGGAGGGGCAAATGGTCAGCCCCAGCATTTT. Residues: CASSPGGANGQPQHF. The genes are TRBV18 and TRBJ1-5; perhaps TRBD1 as D (5 bases). This CDR3 contains 15 residues. V shed 3 bases and J shed 6 bases, with 15 bases lying between them. CDR1 is KGHSH and CDR2 is LQKENI in the germline V gene.

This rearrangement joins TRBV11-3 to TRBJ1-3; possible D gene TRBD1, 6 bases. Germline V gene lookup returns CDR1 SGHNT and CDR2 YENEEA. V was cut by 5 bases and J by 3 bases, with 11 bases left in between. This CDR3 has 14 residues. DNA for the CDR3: TGTGCCAGCAGCCCAAACAGGGATGGAAACACCATATATTTT. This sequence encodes CASSPNRDGNTIYF.

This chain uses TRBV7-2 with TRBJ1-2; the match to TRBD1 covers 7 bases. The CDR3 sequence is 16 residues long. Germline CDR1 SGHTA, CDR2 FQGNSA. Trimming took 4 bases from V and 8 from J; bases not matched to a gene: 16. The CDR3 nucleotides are TGTGCCAGCAGCTCCCATCAGGGGGTAAGGCGAGACGGCTACACCTTC. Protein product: CASSSHQGVRRDGYTF.

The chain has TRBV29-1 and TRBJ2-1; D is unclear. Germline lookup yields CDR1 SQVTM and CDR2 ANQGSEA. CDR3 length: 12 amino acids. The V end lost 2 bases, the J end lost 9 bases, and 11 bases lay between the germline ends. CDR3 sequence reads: CSVESPIGEQFF. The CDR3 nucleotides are TGCAGCGTTGAATCGCCTATCGGTGAGCAGTTCTTC.

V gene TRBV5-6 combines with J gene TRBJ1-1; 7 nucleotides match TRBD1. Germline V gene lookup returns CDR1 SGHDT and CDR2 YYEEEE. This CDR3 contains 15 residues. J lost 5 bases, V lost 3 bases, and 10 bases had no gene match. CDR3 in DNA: TGTGCCAGCAGCTGGCGACAGGGTCGGGTTACTGAAGCTTTCTTT. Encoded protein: CASSWRQGRVTEAFF.

In DNA form, the CDR3 reads TGTGCCACCAGTGATTCTTTGAACACTGAAGCTTTCTTT. The encoded protein is CATSDSLNTEAFF. The chain joins TRBV24-1 to TRBJ1-1; D remains ambiguous. CDR3 length equals 13 residues. The V end lost 2 bases, the J end lost 0 bases, and 3 bases lay between the germline ends. Germline V gene sequence: CDR1 KGHDR, CDR2 SFDVKD.

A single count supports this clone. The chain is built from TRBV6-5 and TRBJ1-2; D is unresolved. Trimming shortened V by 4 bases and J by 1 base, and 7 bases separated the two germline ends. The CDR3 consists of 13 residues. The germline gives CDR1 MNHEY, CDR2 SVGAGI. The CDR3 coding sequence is TGTGCCAGCAGTTCCCTGTTTAACTATGGCTACACCTTC. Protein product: CASSSLFNYGYTF.

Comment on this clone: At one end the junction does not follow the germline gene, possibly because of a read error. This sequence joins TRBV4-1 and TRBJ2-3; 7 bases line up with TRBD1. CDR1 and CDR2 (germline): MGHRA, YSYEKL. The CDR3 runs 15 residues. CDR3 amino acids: CASSQQIRDSPFASF. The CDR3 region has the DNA TGCGCCAGCAGCCAACAAATCCGGGACAGCCCATTTGCATCATTT.

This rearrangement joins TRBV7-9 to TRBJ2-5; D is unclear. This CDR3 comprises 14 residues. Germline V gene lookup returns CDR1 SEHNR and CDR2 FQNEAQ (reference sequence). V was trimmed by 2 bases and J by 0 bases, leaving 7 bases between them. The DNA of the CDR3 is TGTGCCAGCAGCTTACCCGCAGACCAAGAGACCCAGTACTTC. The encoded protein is CASSLPADQETQYF.

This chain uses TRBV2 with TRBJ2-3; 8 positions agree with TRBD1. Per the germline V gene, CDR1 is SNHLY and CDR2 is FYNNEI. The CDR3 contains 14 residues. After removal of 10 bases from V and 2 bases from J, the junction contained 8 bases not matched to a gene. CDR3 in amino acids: CATSRGLFTDTQYF. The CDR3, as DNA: TGTGCCACCTCCAGGGGGCTATTCACAGATACGCAGTATTTT. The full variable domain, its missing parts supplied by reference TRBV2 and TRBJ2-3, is EPEVTQTPSHQVTQMGQEVILRCVPISNHLYFYWYRQILGQKVEFLVSFYNNEISEKSEIFDDQFSVERPDGSNFTLKIRSTKLEDSAMYFCATSRGLFTDTQYFGPGTRLTVL.

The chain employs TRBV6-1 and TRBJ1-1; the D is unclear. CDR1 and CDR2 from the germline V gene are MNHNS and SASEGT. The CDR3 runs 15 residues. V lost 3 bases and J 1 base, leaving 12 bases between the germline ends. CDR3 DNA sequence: TGTGCCAGCAGTGACCCTGCTGCAGGGAACACTGAAGCTTTCTTT. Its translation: CASSDPAAGNTEAFF.

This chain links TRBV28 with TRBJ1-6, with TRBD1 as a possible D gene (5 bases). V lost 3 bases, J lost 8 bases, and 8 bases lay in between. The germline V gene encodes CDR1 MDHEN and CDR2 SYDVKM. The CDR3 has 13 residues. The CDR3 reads CASSFWGDSPLHF. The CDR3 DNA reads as TGTGCCAGCAGTTTTTGGGGGGATTCACCCCTCCACTTT.